Below are 12 T cell receptor beta chains sequenced from a single sample in a study of shared clonotypes between healthy human individuals (dated by TCRdb to the early 2020s). Libraries were built with the immunoSEQ multiplex PCR assay. Here the immuneACCESS table is served through TCRdb, limited to in-frame sequences with V and J called. Missing clones are a known gap in these copies; in checked studies unresolved V genes cover under half, and the rest lacks a known reason. This sample holds over a million clones; roughly 96% were observed only once. Of the sample, about 1% falls within the top ten clones. The sample comprised naive CD4+ T cells sorted from blood. The cell subset or site label, as the study defines it: CD45RA+ positively selected. The source of these receptors is a man younger than 45 in good health.

The chain's CDR3 is CSVENQRRDEQFF. As DNA, the CDR3 is TGCAGCGTTGAAAACCAGCGGCGGGATGAGCAGTTCTTC. The J gene is TRBJ2-1, the V gene TRBV29-1, with D possibly TRBD2 on 5 matching bases. The CDR3 has 13 residues. The germline V and J ends were trimmed by 2 bases and 8 bases, with 13 bases remaining between them. The germline V gene encodes CDR1 SQVTM and CDR2 ANQGSEA.

V and J are TRBV7-6 and TRBJ1-2; D call uncertain. Germline CDR1 SGHVS, CDR2 FNYEAQ. The V gene lost 1 base and the J gene lost 5 bases, with 11 bases spanning the gap. The CDR3 runs 14 residues. In nucleotides, the CDR3 is TGTGCCAGCAGCTTAGGTCTGGGAGAGTATGGCTACACCTTC. It translates to CASSLGLGEYGYTF.

The chain carries TRBV5-1 and TRBJ2-3, with D unclear. In germline, CDR1 is SGHRS, CDR2 YFSETQ. Deletions cut 3 bases from V and 5 bases from J, with 16 bases between. There are 15 residues in the CDR3. This CDR3 reads CASSSTNPTGDTQYF. The CDR3 coding sequence is TGCGCCAGCAGCTCCACTAACCCCACCGGAGATACGCAGTATTTT. Complete variable domain (other parts from reference TRBV5-1 and TRBJ2-3): KAGVTQTPRYLIKTRGQQVTLSCSPISGHRSVSWYQQTPGQGLQFLFEYFSETQRNKGNFPGRFSGRQFSNSRSEMNVSTLELGDSALYLCASSSTNPTGDTQYFGPGTRLTVL.

This chain joins TRBV15 and TRBJ2-7, with TRBD2 matching 8 bases. The V segment lost 0 bases and the J segment 1 base; nucleotides outside the gene matches: 5. CDR1 and CDR2 (germline): LNHNV, YYDKDF (reference sequence). The CDR3 spans 16 residues. CDR3 nucleotides: TGTGCCACCAGCAGAGATACTAGCGGATTATCCTACGAGCAGTACTTC. As protein: CATSRDTSGLSYEQYF.

CDR3: CASSLESGRDQPQHF. The CDR3 DNA sequence: TGTGCCAGCAGCTTAGAGTCAGGGCGGGATCAGCCCCAGCATTTT. The V and J genes are TRBV7-2 and TRBJ1-5, with TRBD1 as a possible D gene (5 bases). The V gene's germline CDR1 is SGHTA and CDR2 FQGNSA. The germline V and J ends were trimmed by 1 base and 5 bases, with 12 bases remaining between them. The CDR3 spans 15 residues.

The chain is built from TRBV28 and TRBJ2-7; D may be TRBD1 or TRBD2 (6 bases each). The CDR3 runs 15 residues. Germline V CDR1 and CDR2: MDHEN, SYDVKM. V was pared by 1 base and J by 6 bases, with 16 bases between. CDR3 DNA sequence: TGTGCCAGCAGTTTATTCTCGGGGGCCCCTACCGAGCAGTACTTC. It encodes CASSLFSGAPTEQYF.

The rearrangement links TRBV30 to TRBJ2-1; 7 bases are a match to TRBD1. V was pared by 3 bases and J by 6 bases, with 8 bases of the junction left unmatched. This CDR3 region has 14 residues. Germline CDR1 is GTSNPN and CDR2 is SVGIG (reference sequence). CDR3 sequence (DNA): TGTGCCTGGAGCGAGGGGGCTACGCTCAATGAGCAGTTCTTC. This sequence encodes CAWSEGATLNEQFF.

Concerning this clone: At the DNA level, this CDR3 is encoded by other sequences in the same sample as well. The chain uses TRBV7-9 and TRBJ1-4; D uncertain. The CDR3 is 10 amino acids. V was clipped by 4 bases and J by 8 bases, with 2 bases between them. CDR1 and CDR2 from the germline V gene are SEHNR and FQNEAQ (reference sequence). The CDR3 sequence is CASSSEKLFF. The CDR3 DNA reads TGTGCCAGCAGCTCGGAAAAACTGTTTTTT.

This clone showed up just once. The chain uses TRBV9 and TRBJ2-1; 10 bases line up with TRBD2. The CDR3 consists of 18 residues. Per the germline V gene, CDR1 is SGDLS and CDR2 is YYNGEE. With 3 bases clipped from V and 1 base from J, the junction kept 10 bases outside the gene matches. The DNA of the CDR3 is TGTGCCAGCAGCGCCTTTCGAAGCGGGAGGGCTTCCTACAATGAGCAGTTCTTC. Residues: CASSAFRSGRASYNEQFF.

This clone is a singleton in its sample. Additional DNA sequences in this sample encode the identical CDR3. The chain uses TRBV18 and TRBJ2-7; no definite D call. V lost 1 base to trimming and J lost 2 bases, with 6 bases between them. The CDR3 sequence is 13 residues long. Germline V gene sequence: CDR1 KGHSH, CDR2 LQKENI. CDR3 sequence: CASSPLPTYEQYF. The CDR3, as DNA: TGTGCCAGCTCACCACTCCCCACCTACGAGCAGTACTTC.

The CDR3 sequence: CASIQNYEQYF. CDR3 sequence (DNA): TGTGCCAGCATCCAAAACTACGAGCAGTACTTC. V gene TRBV28 combines with J gene TRBJ2-7, with unresolved D. The CDR3 sequence is 11 residues long. CDR1 MDHEN and CDR2 SYDVKM come from the germline V gene. V was clipped by 7 bases and J by 3 bases, with 7 bases between them.

This chain connects TRBV5-1 to TRBJ1-1; D is ambiguous. CDR3 size: 13 residues. The V and J ends lost 3 bases and 0 bases respectively, with 6 bases between them. Germline CDR1 is SGHRS and CDR2 is YFSETQ. The CDR3 is CASSYHMNTEAFF. The DNA for the CDR3 is TGCGCCAGCAGCTACCACATGAACACTGAAGCTTTCTTT. Full variable domain (outside the CDR3, taken from reference TRBV5-1 and TRBJ1-1): KAGVTQTPRYLIKTRGQQVTLSCSPISGHRSVSWYQQTPGQGLQFLFEYFSETQRNKGNFPGRFSGRQFSNSRSEMNVSTLELGDSALYLCASSYHMNTEAFFGQGTRLTVV.